This TCR beta chain derives from a study of T cell responses to AZD1222 COVID-19 vaccine. Study-level findings and limits: Repertoire sampling was restricted to post-peak T cell response timepoints. Regions 160-218 and 743-854 held dominance among vaccine-associated CD4 TCRs, which spanned spike.

On this clone itself: Its cognate antigen is unknown.

The method was immunoSEQ multiplex PCR; TCRdb's version includes in-frame clones alone and lacks a portion of them. The sample lists about 99,000 clones; just over 90% were seen once. Germline CDR1 and CDR2: MNHEY and SVGAGI. The germline V and J ends were trimmed by 6 bases and 12 bases, with 24 bases remaining between them. The CDR3 covers 15 residues. The sample consisted of peripheral blood, taken on day 0 of AZD1222 vaccination. This receptor was taken from an adult in good health. The chain combines TRBV6-5 with TRBJ1-5; a possible D gene is TRBD1 (5 bases). CDR3 loop: CASRGPLFRDADQHF. DNA for the CDR3: TGTGCCAGCAGAGGACCATTATTCCGGGACGCGGACCAGCATTTT.